This record looks at one T cell receptor beta chain sequence and its context. Its antigen is as yet unknown. This sample was taken from a study of T cell responses to AZD1222 COVID-19 vaccine. Study-level background: Investigators merged groups given second doses at roughly 4 or roughly 12 weeks. Study-wide results and limits: Sampling that yielded the repertoires occurred only after the peak T cell response. Possibly, clonal diversity was underestimated; donors were largely white British and included more females.

From germline, CDR1 is SGHKS and CDR2 YYEKEE (reference sequence). This CDR3 contains 16 residues. The V gene lost 4 bases and the J gene lost 1 base, with 18 bases spanning the gap. Profiling relied on immunoSEQ multiplex PCR, and the TCRdb table lists in-frame clones only, not all of them. The data hold under 300,000 clones, with roughly 93% observed a single time. This chain joins TRBV5-5 and TRBJ2-7; D is perhaps TRBD1 or TRBD2 (5 bases each). Source: peripheral blood, taken on day 0 of AZD1222 vaccination. This clonotype was obtained from an adult in good health. The CDR3 sequence: CASSRLGDGGSYEQYF. CDR3 nucleotide sequence: TGTGCCAGCAGCCGACTGGGGGACGGAGGATCCTACGAGCAGTACTTC.